These 14 T cell receptor beta chains share one sample of origin, sequenced in a study of cytomegalovirus exposure and HLA in healthy donors. A multiplex PCR was run with 60 Vbeta primers and 13 Jbeta primers. Generated by immunoSEQ multiplex PCR, the TCRdb table keeps only in-frame clones and is missing some. The sample gives under 200,000 clones, approximately 80% of which show up once; 0.77% is in the top ten. Input material: PBMCs. The receptors originated from a woman aged 18-30 years in good health and CMV-seronegative.

The chain recombines TRBV6-5 with TRBJ2-7; TRBD2 aligns across 12 bases. Per germline, CDR1 MNHEY and CDR2 SVGAGI. V lost 4 bases to trimming and J lost 3 bases; unmatched junction nucleotides: 1. The CDR3 covers 14 residues. The CDR3 sequence is CASSLLAGGYEQYF. As DNA, the CDR3 is TGTGCCAGCAGTTTACTAGCGGGAGGCTACGAGCAGTACTTC.

The V gene is TRBV7-9, the J gene TRBJ2-3; TRBD1 is a possible D gene (5 bases). Per germline, CDR1 SEHNR and CDR2 FQNEAQ (reference sequence). V gave up 2 bases and J gave up 2 bases, with 17 bases separating them. The CDR3 is 17 residues long. This CDR3 reads CASSLTTGQGHTDTQYF. The CDR3 bases are TGTGCCAGCAGCTTAACGACCGGCCAGGGCCACACAGATACGCAGTATTTT.

The rearrangement links TRBV19 to TRBJ1-2; TRBD1 agrees at 9 bases. This CDR3 comprises 15 residues. The germline V gene has CDR1 LNHDA and CDR2 SQIVND (reference sequence). V shed 6 bases, J shed 5 bases, and the junction held 10 bases outside the gene matches. The DNA of the CDR3 is TGTGCCAGTAGAACCCCCGGGACAGGGTCGTATGGCTACACCTTC. Protein sequence: CASRTPGTGSYGYTF.

The genes are TRBV9 and TRBJ1-1, with 9 bases identical to TRBD1. Germline-derived CDR1 and CDR2 are SGDLS and YYNGEE. The CDR3 consists of 15 residues. The V gene end was trimmed by 0 bases and the J gene end by 5 bases; junction bases not matched to a gene: 5. The CDR3 here is CASSVGTGVGTEAFF. The CDR3 DNA follows: TGTGCCAGCAGCGTAGGGACAGGGGTGGGGACTGAAGCTTTCTTT.

This chain uses TRBV30 with TRBJ2-5, with D possibly being TRBD2 (5 bases). The CDR3 has 15 amino acids. V dropped 1 base and J dropped 0 bases, with 12 bases sitting between them. Germline V gives CDR1 GTSNPN, CDR2 SVGIG (reference sequence). CDR3 in amino acids: CAWSGAPGYQETQYF. The CDR3 DNA follows: TGTGCCTGGAGTGGGGCTCCGGGGTACCAAGAGACCCAGTACTTC.

The chain joins TRBV30 to TRBJ2-2; TRBD1 matches 8 bases. Germline trimming cut 7 bases from V and 3 bases from J; bases unmatched to any gene: 13. CDR3 length: 16 residues. Germline CDR1 is GTSNPN and CDR2 is SVGIG (reference sequence). CDR3 coding DNA: TGTGCCTTAGGGGAGGACAGGGCCGGGGACACCGGGGAGCTGTTTTTT. Its protein product is CALGEDRAGDTGELFF.

The gene calls are TRBV5-6 and TRBJ1-2, with TRBD1 identical over 8 bases. Per the germline V gene, CDR1 is SGHDT and CDR2 is YYEEEE. The junction had 9 bases not matched to a gene; V was cut back by 0 bases and J by 8 bases. The CDR3 loop spans 15 amino acids. The CDR3 nucleotides are TGTGCCAGCAGCTTGGAGAACAGGGGGTTTGGGGGCTACACCTTC. This sequence encodes CASSLENRGFGGYTF.

The rearrangement links TRBV19 to TRBJ2-7; weak D call: TRBD2 (7 bases). Germline lookup yields CDR1 LNHDA and CDR2 SQIVND (reference sequence). The length of the CDR3 is 13 residues. Trimming took off 5 bases at V and 5 bases at J, with 13 bases between the two ends. The CDR3 coding sequence is TGTGCCAGTAGTTTGGGGGGGGCCCACGAGCAGTACTTC. This sequence encodes CASSLGGAHEQYF.

The rearrangement joins TRBV21-1 to TRBJ2-5; the DNA was not used to check the table's D call, TRBD1. The end of the DNA is better explained by TRBJ2-7, so the J call may be wrong. TRBV21-1 is annotated as a pseudogene. The CDR3 consists of 14 residues. The CDR3: CASRRGQGAYEQYF. The CDR3 DNA reads TGTGCCAGCAGGCGTGGACAGGGGGCGTACGAGCAGTACTTC.

This sequence joins TRBV7-3 and TRBJ2-2; D ambiguous. Germline V gene sequence: CDR1 SGHTA, CDR2 FQGTGA. V lost 2 bases to trimming and J lost 3 bases, with 4 bases between them. CDR3 length equals 13 residues. The CDR3, as DNA: TGTGCCAGCAGCTTACAGGACACCGGGGAGCTGTTTTTT. Protein product: CASSLQDTGELFF.

This clone was observed once. The rearrangement joins TRBV28 to TRBJ1-2; 7 bases agree with TRBD1. J gave up 0 bases and V 6 bases, and 7 bases lay outside the gene matches. Germline V gene sequence: CDR1 MDHEN, CDR2 SYDVKM. The CDR3 is 15 amino acids. The CDR3 nucleotides are TGTGCCAGCAGGCTAGCAGGGGGTCCTAACTATGGCTACACCTTC. Amino acid sequence: CASRLAGGPNYGYTF.

In its sample, this clone was seen a few times. The rearrangement joins TRBV5-1 to TRBJ2-1; 8 bases are shared with TRBD1. The CDR3 length is 15 residues. CDR1 is SGHRS, CDR2 YFSETQ, per germline. V lost 7 bases, J lost 5 bases, and 11 bases stayed unmatched. The CDR3 sequence is CASGSQPGQDNEQFF. The CDR3, as DNA: TGCGCCAGCGGGTCCCAACCGGGACAGGACAATGAGCAGTTCTTC. Full variable domain (missing parts from reference TRBV5-1 and TRBJ2-1): KAGVTQTPRYLIKTRGQQVTLSCSPISGHRSVSWYQQTPGQGLQFLFEYFSETQRNKGNFPGRFSGRQFSNSRSEMNVSTLELGDSALYLCASGSQPGQDNEQFFGPGTRLTVL.

This clone was found a few times. The rearrangement joins TRBV25-1 to TRBJ2-1, with 11 bases matching TRBD2. The V gene's germline CDR1 is MGHDK and CDR2 SYGVNS. The CDR3 covers 17 residues. Trimming at V came to 5 bases and at J to 1 base, leaving 7 bases not matched to a gene. The CDR3 is CASSKSTSGVSYNEQFF. DNA of the CDR3: TGTGCCAGCAGTAAATCGACTAGCGGGGTTTCCTACAATGAGCAGTTCTTC.

V usage is TRBV6-1 and J usage is TRBJ1-2; TRBD1 matches at 8 bases. Looked up from germline, CDR1 is MNHNS and CDR2 is SASEGT. The junction had 7 bases not matched to a gene; V was cut back by 6 bases and J by 4 bases. The CDR3 is 14 residues long. In nucleotides, the CDR3 is TGTGCCAGCAGGTTGGGACAGGAGAGCTATGGCTACACCTTC. Protein product: CASRLGQESYGYTF.